Following are 17 T cell receptor beta chains from one sample sequenced in a study of T cell responses to AZD1222 COVID-19 vaccine. Sequencing used immunoSEQ multiplex PCR; TCRdb keeps in-frame clones, though not all of them. The sample lists approximately 190,000 clones; roughly 93% were seen once. The source material was peripheral blood, sampled on day 0 of AZD1222 vaccination. The receptors originated from an adult in good health.

This sequence joins TRBV10-3 and TRBJ1-2; D is ambiguous. Germline CDR1 reads ENHRY; CDR2 reads SYGVKD. The CDR3 is 13 amino acids. V gave up 1 base and J gave up 8 bases, with 11 bases separating them. CDR3 coding DNA: TGTGCCATCAGTGAGTTCCGTCAGGACGGCTACACCTTC. It specifies CAISEFRQDGYTF.

This clone was observed a single time. The chain has TRBV6-2 or TRBV6-3 and TRBJ2-1; 11 bases agree with TRBD2. After removal of 4 bases from V and 10 bases from J, the junction contained 9 bases not matched to a gene. The CDR3 length is 15 residues. CDR1 and CDR2 from the germline V gene are MNHEY and SVGEGT. The DNA of the CDR3 is TGTGCCAGCAGTTTAGTACTAGCGGGGGTTGTGGAGCAGTTCTTC. It encodes CASSLVLAGVVEQFF.

This chain links TRBV19 with TRBJ2-1, with 8 bases lining up with TRBD2. With V trimmed by 6 bases and J by 5 bases, 6 bases remained unmatched. The CDR3 has 14 amino acids. CDR1 LNHDA and CDR2 SQIVND come from the germline V gene (reference sequence). CDR3 sequence (DNA): TGTGCCAGTAGGGGACTAGGAGCACACAATGAGCAGTTCTTC. Protein product: CASRGLGAHNEQFF. Based on the CDR3 plus reference TRBV19 and TRBJ2-1, the full variable domain is DGGITQSPKYLFRKEGQNVTLSCEQNLNHDAMYWYRQDPGQGLRLIYYSQIVNDFQKGDIAEGYSVSREKKESFPLTVTSAQKNPTAFYLCASRGLGAHNEQFFGPGTRLTVL.

This clone was seen only once. The V gene is TRBV5-1, the J gene TRBJ2-6; possibly TRBD1 or TRBD2 for D (5 bases each). The V end was cut by 4 bases, the J end by 0 bases, with 14 bases between. Germline V gives CDR1 SGHRS, CDR2 YFSETQ. This CDR3 is 17 amino acids long. The CDR3 protein is CASSQMRDHSGANVLTF. The DNA for the CDR3 is TGCGCCAGCAGCCAGATGAGGGACCACTCTGGGGCCAACGTCCTGACTTTC.

This chain connects TRBV5-4 to TRBJ1-6; perhaps TRBD1 as D (5 bases). This CDR3 contains 16 residues. Looked up from germline, CDR1 is SGHNT and CDR2 is YYREEE (reference sequence). Deletions cut 1 base from V and 5 bases from J, with 13 bases between. The CDR3 DNA follows: TGTGCCAGCAGCTTGTTCCCTTGGGGCGATAATTCACCCCTCCACTTT. Its translation is CASSLFPWGDNSPLHF.

V gene TRBV7-2 combines with J gene TRBJ2-3, with 10 bases fitting TRBD2. Trimming at V came to 4 bases and at J to 1 base, leaving 5 bases not matched to a gene. The germline V gene has CDR1 SGHTA and CDR2 FQGNSA. The CDR3 consists of 16 residues. The CDR3 loop reads CASSSAAGGGTDTQYF. The CDR3 DNA sequence: TGTGCCAGCAGCTCGGCAGCGGGGGGGGGCACAGATACGCAGTATTTT. The full variable domain, with the rest looked up from reference TRBV7-2 and TRBJ2-3, is GAGVSQSPSNKVTEKGKDVELRCDPISGHTALYWYRQSLGQGLEFLIYFQGNSAPDKSGLPSDRFSAERTGGSVSTLTIQRTQQEDSAVYLCASSSAAGGGTDTQYFGPGTRLTVL.

This clone was recorded once. The genes are TRBV5-1 and TRBJ2-1; 9 nucleotides align to TRBD2. Trimming removed 1 base from V and 6 bases from J; junction bases left unmatched: 5. The CDR3 is 15 residues long. Germline CDR1 is SGHRS and CDR2 is YFSETQ. Written as DNA, the CDR3 is TGCGCCAGCAGCTTGTCTGCGGGAGGGCCCAATGAGCAGTTCTTC. This sequence encodes CASSLSAGGPNEQFF.

This clone was recorded once. This CDR3 reads CASSLLYPPVEQFF. The CDR3 DNA reads as TGCGCCAGCAGCTTACTTTACCCCCCTGTTGAGCAGTTCTTC. This chain uses TRBV4-1 with TRBJ2-1; D remains unclear. In germline, CDR1 is MGHRA, CDR2 YSYEKL. This CDR3 has 14 amino acids. V was trimmed by 5 bases and J by 9 bases, leaving 17 bases between them.

The gene calls are TRBV6-5 and TRBJ1-2; tentative D call: TRBD1 (6 bases). This CDR3 region has 14 residues. The germline V and J ends were trimmed by 2 bases and 4 bases, with 11 bases remaining between them. In germline, CDR1 is MNHEY, CDR2 SVGAGI. The CDR3 region has the DNA TGTGCCAGCAGTTACAGGGCCAGGGGCTATGGCTACACCTTC. This sequence encodes CASSYRARGYGYTF.

The CDR3 region has the DNA TGCGCCAGCAGCGGAAGACAGGGGGAAATCCGGGAGACCCAGTACTTC. Translated: CASSGRQGEIRETQYF. The genes are TRBV5-1 and TRBJ2-5; 9 positions agree with TRBD1. The germline CDR1 and CDR2 sequences are SGHRS and YFSETQ. CDR3 length equals 16 residues. V shed 4 bases, J shed 5 bases, and the junction held 12 bases outside the gene matches.

This chain links TRBV12-5 with TRBJ2-6, with TRBD1 identical over 7 bases. This CDR3 is 15 amino acids long. V dropped 5 bases and J dropped 2; count of bases not matched to a gene: 3. Germline V gives CDR1 LGHNT, CDR2 FRNRAP. This CDR3 reads CASGQGGPGANVLTF. Here the CDR3 DNA reads TGTGCTAGTGGTCAAGGGGGCCCTGGGGCCAACGTCCTGACTTTC.

The gene calls are TRBV28 and TRBJ2-1, with 7 bases matching TRBD2. The ends lost 6 bases at V and 13 bases at J; junction bases unmatched: 6. This CDR3 region has 11 residues. Germline V gene lookup returns CDR1 MDHEN and CDR2 SYDVKM. The CDR3 reads CASSGDYLQFF. Written as DNA, the CDR3 is TGTGCCAGCAGCGGGGACTACCTCCAGTTCTTC.

V and J are TRBV27 and TRBJ2-7; D not resolved. The V and J ends lost 2 bases and 0 bases respectively, with 14 bases between them. Germline assignment: CDR1 MNHEY and CDR2 SMNVEV (reference sequence). This CDR3 comprises 16 residues. The DNA of the CDR3 is TGTGCCAGCAGTTTAAATTTCGAGGCAGCCTCCTACGAGCAGTACTTC. Protein sequence: CASSLNFEAASYEQYF.

This clone was seen once. The gene calls are TRBV18 and TRBJ2-1; TRBD2 agrees at 8 bases. The germline V gene has CDR1 KGHSH and CDR2 LQKENI. This CDR3 has 14 amino acids. V was pared by 6 bases and J by 4 bases, with 5 bases of the junction left unmatched. The CDR3 region has the DNA TGTGCCAGCTCGAGCGGGGGTTCGTACAATGAGCAGTTCTTC. It is translated as CASSSGGSYNEQFF.

This clone has a handful of counts. The chain combines TRBV9 with TRBJ2-5; D is ambiguous. Germline V CDR1 and CDR2: SGDLS, YYNGEE. The CDR3 extends over 13 amino acids. Trimming took 0 bases from V and 4 from J, leaving 7 bases between them. In DNA form, the CDR3 reads TGTGCCAGCAGCGTAGATCGTGCAGAGACCCAGTACTTC. It encodes CASSVDRAETQYF.

The rearrangement uses TRBV10-3 and TRBJ1-1; possibly TRBD1 for D (6 bases). Trimming left V 2 bases short and J 1 base short, with 14 bases between. Germline loops: CDR1 ENHRY, CDR2 SYGVKD. This CDR3 comprises 16 residues. The CDR3: CAISEGIPRGNTEAFF. The CDR3 DNA sequence: TGTGCCATCAGTGAGGGCATCCCCAGGGGGAACACTGAAGCTTTCTTT.

The rearrangement joins TRBV7-8 to TRBJ2-7; D not certain. The CDR3 spans 11 residues. Trimming removed 5 bases from V and 2 bases from J, with 4 bases in between. From germline, CDR1 is SGHVS and CDR2 FQNEAQ. CDR3 DNA: TGTGCCAGCAGCCAGGCCTACGAGCAGTACTTC. This translates into CASSQAYEQYF. Full variable domain (outside the CDR3, taken from reference TRBV7-8 and TRBJ2-7): GAGVSQSPRYKVAKRGQDVALRCDPISGHVSLFWYQQALGQGPEFLTYFQNEAQLDKSGLPSDRFFAERPEGSVSTLKIQRTQQEDSAVYLCASSQAYEQYFGPGTRLTVT.